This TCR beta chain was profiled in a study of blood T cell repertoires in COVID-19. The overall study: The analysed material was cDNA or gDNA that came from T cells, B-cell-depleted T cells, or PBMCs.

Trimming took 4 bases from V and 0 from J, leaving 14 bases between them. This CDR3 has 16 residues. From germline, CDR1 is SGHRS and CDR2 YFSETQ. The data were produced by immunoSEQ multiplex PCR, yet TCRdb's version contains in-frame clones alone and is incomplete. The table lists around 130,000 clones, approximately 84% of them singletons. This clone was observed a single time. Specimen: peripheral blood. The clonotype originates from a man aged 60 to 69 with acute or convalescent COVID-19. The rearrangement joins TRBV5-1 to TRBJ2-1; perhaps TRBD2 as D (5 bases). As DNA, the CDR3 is TGCGCCAGCAGCCACCGAGGAGGTTCCTCCTACAATGAGCAGTTCTTC. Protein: CASSHRGGSSYNEQFF. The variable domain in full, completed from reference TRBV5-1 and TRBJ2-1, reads KAGVTQTPRYLIKTRGQQVTLSCSPISGHRSVSWYQQTPGQGLQFLFEYFSETQRNKGNFPGRFSGRQFSNSRSEMNVSTLELGDSALYLCASSHRGGSSYNEQFFGPGTRLTVL.